The T cell receptor beta chain described here comes from a study of blood T cell repertoires in COVID-19 (dated by TCRdb to the early 2020s). General notes on the study: Collaborator samples came from the United States, Italy and Spain and covered acute and convalescent phases of COVID-19. A freely available public database, intended as a resource for researchers studying the immune response to SARS-CoV-2, is where the repertoires were released. The material from the prospective study consisted of cDNA or gDNA derived from T cells, B-cell-depleted T cells, or PBMCs. Samples were obtained from the ongoing ImmuneRACE study (first 160 participants) and from about 1,300 subjects provided by 6 global collaborators. A de-identified subject ID, COVID-19 status, age in years and sex were almost always included in the sample metadata. Subjects who had been exposed to COVID-19, were actively infected with it, or had recovered from it provided the deeply sampled blood TCRbeta repertoires that made up the dataset. HLA class I and class II types, where available, came from metadata supplied by the sample provider rather than from assay-based typing.

The trim is 5 bases for V and 3 bases for J, with a gap of 11 bases between the germline ends. The germline V gene specifies SGHVS as CDR1 and FNYEAQ as CDR2. There are 13 amino acids in the CDR3, from cysteine to phenylalanine inclusive. The entry retains the CDR3 DNA only, 39 bases that are in frame from base 1. This clone was picked up one time. No cognate antigen has been identified for it. The sample holds no much larger clone one base away, and base qualities are not on file. The immunoSEQ Assay, a bias-controlled multiplex PCR, was used to amplify TCRbeta CDR3 regions from genomic DNA. As for the authors' bioinformatics: Within the assay, amplification of reference gene primers was used to estimate how many nucleated cells each sample contained. To quantify the absolute abundance of each unique TCRbeta CDR3 rearrangement, sequence reads were collapsed and filtered. For each sample, productive Simpson clonality was calculated by taking the square root of Simpson's diversity index across productive rearrangements. TCRdb mirrors the immuneACCESS table, restricted to in-frame sequences. Some clones are absent from its copies; in checked studies, under half trace to an unresolved V gene, and the reason for the others is unknown. V and J calls and clone size are copied from that table; D and trimming were computed from the DNA. This sample gives approximately 97,000 clones in total; over 75% of them show up just once. The ten largest clonotypes hold around 12% of the sample.

Collaborating institutions collected whole blood in K2EDTA tubes following their own protocols. Collaborator samples were shipped for TCRbeta analysis as frozen whole blood, isolated PBMCs, or DNA extracted from either sample type. The research as a whole found: The amount of clinical and demographic metadata varied by source and participant and was provided uncurated.

This chain is built from TRBV7-6 and TRBJ2-7, with TRBD1 perhaps the D gene, on 6 matching bases. This receptor was taken from a human donor in a cohort sampled during active COVID-19. The sequenced material came from peripheral blood. The DNA is TGTGCCAGCAGCCAAACACAGGGCTACGAGCAGTACTTC. It codes for CASSQTQGYEQYF.